Listed here are 29 T cell receptor beta chains from one sample, sequenced in a study of T cell responses to AZD1222 COVID-19 vaccine. Data came from immunoSEQ multiplex PCR; TCRdb stores just in-frame clones and leaves some out. There are around 80,000 clones in the sample; 80% to 95% occur only once, and roughly 8% lies in the top ten. The material was peripheral blood, obtained 28 days after the second AZD1222 dose. These receptors originate from an adult who received the AZD1222 COVID-19 vaccine.

The CDR3 DNA is TGCGCCAGCAGTCCAAGGGCTAGCGGGAGAGGTGAGCAGTTCTTC. Protein product: CASSPRASGRGEQFF. This rearrangement joins TRBV10-1 to TRBJ2-1, with 10 bases identical to TRBD2. The V and J ends lost 5 bases and 9 bases, in that order; junction bases with no gene match: 10. This CDR3 comprises 15 residues. Germline V gene sequence: CDR1 WNHNN, CDR2 SYGVQD (reference sequence).

This chain links TRBV3-1 (or the pseudogene TRBV3-2) with TRBJ2-7; TRBD2 might be the D (6 bases). The CDR3 is 12 residues long. The germline CDR1 and CDR2 sequences are LGHDT and YNNKEL (reference sequence). Trimming took 8 bases from V and 2 from J, leaving 10 bases between them. This CDR3 is CASGTQTYEQYF. CDR3 coding DNA: TGTGCCAGCGGGACTCAAACCTACGAGCAGTACTTC.

V is TRBV28 and J is TRBJ2-7; TRBD2 matches at 10 bases. Trimming cost V 7 bases and J 4 bases; bases outside gene matches: 10. CDR1 MDHEN and CDR2 SYDVKM come from the germline V gene. This CDR3 contains 15 residues. Here the CDR3 reads CASIGRLAGVYEQYF. The DNA for the CDR3 is TGTGCCAGCATAGGCCGGCTAGCGGGAGTTTACGAGCAGTACTTC.

The chain joins TRBV29-1 to TRBJ1-5, with D perhaps matching TRBD1 (5 bases). V was clipped by 7 bases and J by 6 bases, with 16 bases between them. Germline CDR1 SQVTM, CDR2 ANQGSEA. This CDR3 is built from 13 residues. The CDR3 is CSARDGGSQPQHF. CDR3 sequence (DNA): TGCAGCGCCCGGGACGGAGGAAGTCAGCCCCAGCATTTT.

The rearrangement links TRBV2 to TRBJ1-2, with D perhaps TRBD1 (6 bases). V was cut by 2 bases and J by 2 bases, with 18 bases left in between. Germline lookup yields CDR1 SNHLY and CDR2 FYNNEI. CDR3 length: 17 amino acids. In DNA form, the CDR3 reads TGTGCCAGCAGTGAACCGGGGCTGGTTGGGGGCAACTATGGCTACACCTTC. Translating it yields CASSEPGLVGGNYGYTF.

This sequence joins TRBV6-5 and TRBJ1-3; D possibly corresponds to TRBD1 (5 bases). Germline V gene sequence: CDR1 MNHEY, CDR2 SVGAGI. The CDR3 sequence is 14 residues long. V was pared by 6 bases and J by 0 bases, with 9 bases between. This chain's CDR3 is CASRVGDSGNTIYF. CDR3 DNA sequence: TGTGCCAGCAGGGTGGGGGACTCTGGAAACACCATATATTTT.

V is TRBV11-2 and J is TRBJ1-1; 8 positions match TRBD1. J was trimmed by 11 bases and V by 5 bases; bases with no gene match: 10. The CDR3 has 13 residues. The germline V gene has CDR1 SGHAT and CDR2 FQNNGV. The CDR3 is CASSLRQGIVAFF. The CDR3 DNA reads TGTGCCAGCAGCCTCCGACAGGGGATAGTGGCTTTCTTT. The entire variable domain, with the rest obtained from reference TRBV11-2 and TRBJ1-1, is as follows: EAGVAQSPRYKIIEKRQSVAFWCNPISGHATLYWYQQILGQGPKLLIQFQNNGVVDDSQLPKDRFSAERLKGVDSTLKIQPAKLEDSAVYLCASSLRQGIVAFFGQGTRLTVV.

CDR3: CASSQRGTRSPLHF. The CDR3, as DNA: TGTGCCAGCAGTCAACGGGGCACTCGGTCACCCCTCCACTTT. The V and J genes are TRBV27 and TRBJ1-6, with D maybe TRBD1 (5 bases). The CDR3 is 14 residues long. Germline V gives CDR1 MNHEY, CDR2 SMNVEV (reference sequence). V lost 5 bases and J lost 10, with 15 bases in between.

The chain employs TRBV5-1 and TRBJ2-7; 7 nucleotides line up with TRBD1. This CDR3 is 15 amino acids long. J lost 0 bases, V lost 0 bases, and 3 bases had no gene match. CDR1 and CDR2 (germline): SGHRS, YFSETQ. CDR3 amino acids: CASSLEGGPSYEQYF. The CDR3 region has the DNA TGCGCCAGCAGCTTGGAAGGGGGCCCCTCCTACGAGCAGTACTTC.

The CDR3 region has the DNA TGCAGCGTTGAGTTAGCTTCGGCGAGGTCTGGGGCCAACGTCCTGACTTTC. Its translation is CSVELASARSGANVLTF. The rearrangement uses TRBV29-1 and TRBJ2-6; no firm D call. CDR3 size: 17 residues. Germline V gives CDR1 SQVTM, CDR2 ANQGSEA. Trimming stripped 3 bases from V and 1 base from J, with 16 bases between.

The chain has TRBV7-2 and TRBJ2-7; D is perhaps TRBD1 or TRBD2 (5 bases each). CDR1 is SGHTA and CDR2 is FQGNSA in the germline V gene. Trimming removed 2 bases from V and 3 bases from J, with 14 bases in between. This CDR3 comprises 15 residues. The CDR3 DNA reads TGTGCCAGCAGCTTATACTCGCAGGGAGTCTACGAGCAGTACTTC. Translating it yields CASSLYSQGVYEQYF.

This chain links TRBV7-9 with TRBJ2-1, with D tentatively TRBD1 (6 bases). V lost 3 bases, J lost 0 bases, and 15 bases lay in between. The CDR3 covers 17 residues. Looked up from germline, CDR1 is SEHNR and CDR2 is FQNEAQ (reference sequence). The CDR3 DNA reads TGTGCCAGCAGCTTTTGGGGACAACCGAGCTCCTACAATGAGCAGTTCTTC. Its translation: CASSFWGQPSSYNEQFF.

The chain recombines TRBV27 with TRBJ1-2; D might be TRBD1 (6 bases). The germline V gene encodes CDR1 MNHEY and CDR2 SMNVEV (reference sequence). Trimming pared 4 bases from V and 2 bases from J, leaving 11 bases between. The CDR3 has 14 residues. The CDR3 DNA reads as TGTGCCAGCAGTTCCACAGGGTCCAACTATGGCTACACCTTC. It specifies CASSSTGSNYGYTF.

This rearrangement joins TRBV30 to TRBJ2-2; D is undetermined. The V end was cut by 0 bases, the J end by 7 bases, with 9 bases between. Germline values: CDR1 GTSNPN, CDR2 SVGIG (reference sequence). The CDR3 consists of 13 residues. This chain's CDR3 is CAWSVLGNGELFF. CDR3 DNA: TGTGCCTGGAGTGTACTGGGGAACGGGGAGCTGTTTTTT.

This chain connects TRBV7-9 to TRBJ1-6, with D maybe TRBD1 (6 bases). From germline, CDR1 is SEHNR and CDR2 FQNEAQ (reference sequence). The V gene lost 1 base and the J gene lost 9 bases, with 13 bases spanning the gap. CDR3 size: 15 residues. The DNA for the CDR3 is TGTGCCAGCAGCTTAGATGAGGGGGGAAGTTCACCCCTCCACTTT. As protein: CASSLDEGGSSPLHF.

This chain uses TRBV2 with TRBJ1-2; D may be TRBD1 (5 bases). V lost 5 bases and J 5 bases, leaving 15 bases between the germline ends. The CDR3 sequence is 14 residues long. Germline-derived CDR1 and CDR2 are SNHLY and FYNNEI. The DNA of the CDR3 is TGTGCCAGCAGTCTCTCCGGGGGAAGGTATGGCTACACCTTC. Protein: CASSLSGGRYGYTF.

The chain joins TRBV27 to TRBJ2-7; D perhaps matches TRBD1 (6 bases). CDR1 MNHEY and CDR2 SMNVEV come from the germline V gene (reference sequence). The CDR3 has 15 residues. Trimming pared 0 bases from V and 1 base from J, leaving 10 bases between. CDR3 residues: CASSLSNQGSYEQYF. CDR3 nucleotide sequence: TGTGCCAGCAGTTTATCGAACCAGGGGTCCTACGAGCAGTACTTC.

This chain uses TRBV11-2 with TRBJ1-4; no clear D gene. The CDR3 is made up of 14 amino acids. The germline V and J ends were trimmed by 5 bases and 8 bases, with 15 bases remaining between them. The V gene's germline CDR1 is SGHAT and CDR2 FQNNGV. The CDR3 DNA reads as TGTGCCAGCAGCCCAGTTACGCCTGACGAAAAACTGTTTTTT. Protein product: CASSPVTPDEKLFF.

The chain couples TRBV30 to TRBJ1-6; 8 positions agree with TRBD1. The CDR3 has 13 amino acids. J gave up 9 bases and V 3 bases, and 4 bases lay outside the gene matches. The germline gives CDR1 GTSNPN, CDR2 SVGIG (reference sequence). CDR3 bases: TGTGCCTGGAGCGGACAGGGAACTTCACCCCTCCACTTT. Encoded protein: CAWSGQGTSPLHF. Combining the CDR3 with reference TRBV30 and TRBJ1-6 gives the whole variable domain SQTIHQWPATLVQPVGSPLSLECTVEGTSNPNLYWYRQAAGRGLQLLFYSVGIGQISSEVPQNLSASRPQDRQFILSSKKLLLSDSGFYLCAWSGQGTSPLHFGNGTRLTVT.

V is TRBV25-1 and J is TRBJ2-1; possibly TRBD1 or TRBD2 for D (5 bases each). The germline gives CDR1 MGHDK, CDR2 SYGVNS. This CDR3 contains 15 residues. Trimming removed 2 bases at V and 6 bases at J, with 14 bases between. The CDR3 is CASSEPGTASNEQFF. CDR3 bases: TGTGCCAGCAGTGAACCCGGGACCGCGAGCAATGAGCAGTTCTTC.

This chain uses TRBV6-5 with TRBJ2-7; D possibly corresponds to TRBD2 (6 bases). Trimming stripped 0 bases from V and 5 bases from J, with 14 bases between. The CDR3 covers 15 residues. The germline V gene has CDR1 MNHEY and CDR2 SVGAGI. CDR3 sequence: CASSYSRGLRDEQYF. In DNA form, the CDR3 reads TGTGCCAGCAGTTACTCACGGGGGTTACGGGACGAGCAGTACTTC.

This clone was recorded only once. This chain links TRBV6-6 with TRBJ2-6; D ambiguous. The CDR3 loop spans 16 amino acids. Per germline, CDR1 MNHNY and CDR2 SVGAGI (reference sequence). V was cut by 0 bases and J by 0 bases, with 6 bases left in between. This CDR3 reads CASSYSGISGANVLTF. The CDR3 DNA reads TGTGCCAGCAGTTACTCGGGTATCTCTGGGGCCAACGTCCTGACTTTC.

This rearrangement joins TRBV6-6 to TRBJ1-6; 8 bases fit TRBD1. Germline trimming cut 6 bases from V and 9 bases from J; bases unmatched to any gene: 10. Germline V gene data show CDR1 as MNHNY and CDR2 as SVGAGI (reference sequence). CDR3 size: 15 residues. As DNA, the CDR3 is TGTGCCAGCAGCCCCGCGACAGGGGAGAGTTCACCCCTCCACTTT. Translating it yields CASSPATGESSPLHF.

The chain combines TRBV6-1 with TRBJ2-5; 8 bases match TRBD1. Trimming took 4 bases from V and 5 from J; bases not matched to a gene: 12. Germline V gives CDR1 MNHNS, CDR2 SASEGT. The CDR3 covers 16 residues. CDR3 bases: TGTGCCAGCAGTGTGAATAGCAGGGGGCCACGGGAGACCCAGTACTTC. Translation gives CASSVNSRGPRETQYF.

This clone is a singleton in its sample. V and J are TRBV6-5 and TRBJ1-1; a possible D gene is TRBD1 (5 bases). The CDR3 totals 14 residues. The germline CDR1 and CDR2 sequences are MNHEY and SVGAGI. Trimming shortened V by 7 bases and J by 4 bases, and 16 bases separated the two germline ends. This chain's CDR3 is CASKPAAGVTEAFF. In nucleotides, the CDR3 is TGTGCCAGCAAGCCCGCGGCGGGGGTCACTGAAGCTTTCTTT.

This chain links TRBV5-6 with TRBJ2-7; tentative D call: TRBD2 (6 bases). V was shortened by 4 bases and J by 2 bases, with 16 bases between the two germline ends. Germline V gene data show CDR1 as SGHDT and CDR2 as YYEEEE. The CDR3 length is 15 residues. CDR3 in DNA: TGTGCCAGCAGCCGTCGGGCGGGGAGCACCTACGAGCAGTACTTC. It is translated as CASSRRAGSTYEQYF. The full variable domain, its missing parts supplied by reference TRBV5-6 and TRBJ2-7, is DAGVTQSPTHLIKTRGQQVTLRCSPKSGHDTVSWYQQALGQGPQFIFQYYEEEERQRGNFPDRFSGHQFPNYSSELNVNALLLGDSALYLCASSRRAGSTYEQYFGPGTRLTVT.

The chain has TRBV27 and TRBJ2-1; the D is unclear. V lost 5 bases, J lost 6 bases, and 11 bases lay in between. Germline loops: CDR1 MNHEY, CDR2 SMNVEV (reference sequence). The CDR3 is made up of 13 amino acids. CDR3 in DNA: TGTGCCAGCAGTCCACTTTCGCCCAATGAGCAGTTCTTC. Protein sequence: CASSPLSPNEQFF.

The chain employs TRBV3-1 (or the pseudogene TRBV3-2) and TRBJ1-1, with 7 nucleotides matching TRBD1. Unmatched junction bases numbered 6, after V lost 1 base and J lost 1 base. Germline CDR1 LGHDT, CDR2 YNNKEL (reference sequence). The CDR3 runs 16 residues. The CDR3 protein is CASSQGTGRSNTEAFF. CDR3 nucleotide sequence: TGTGCCAGCAGCCAAGGGACAGGTAGATCGAACACTGAAGCTTTCTTT.

The gene calls are TRBV28 and TRBJ1-2, with unresolved D. The CDR3 is 11 amino acids. CDR1 is MDHEN, CDR2 SYDVKM, per germline. V was clipped by 3 bases and J by 8 bases, with 7 bases between them. This chain's CDR3 is CASSFPLGYTF. CDR3 coding DNA: TGTGCCAGCAGTTTCCCCCTCGGCTACACCTTC.